This TCR beta chain is from a study of blood T cell repertoires in COVID-19. Overall study context: Donors in the United States, Italy and Spain gave samples during acute or convalescent COVID-19. The analysed material was cDNA or gDNA that came from T cells, B-cell-depleted T cells, or PBMCs.

This clone occurred a few times. Methods used by the authors: Scientists estimated how many nucleated cells there were by amplifying reference gene primers. Measured with immunoSEQ multiplex PCR; TCRdb has only the in-frame clones, and not every one. That table is the source of V, J and clone size, and D and trimming were worked out from the DNA. This sample has 30,000 to 45,000 clones, with roughly 78% found just once. CDR1 is SGHRS and CDR2 is YFSETQ in the germline V gene. This CDR3 contains 15 residues. J gave up 5 bases and V 4 bases, and 9 bases lay outside the gene matches. The chain combines TRBV5-1 with TRBJ1-5, with 7 bases that match TRBD1. The receptor comes from a man between 60 and 70 years old with acute or convalescent COVID-19. Sequencing was done on a sample of peripheral blood. The CDR3 region is CASSAQGLGDQPQHF. The CDR3 DNA follows: TGCGCCAGCAGCGCACAGGGGTTAGGGGATCAGCCCCAGCATTTT.